Below, 7 T cell receptor beta chains from the same sample are listed, as sequenced in a study of cytomegalovirus exposure and HLA in healthy donors. The study ran its PCR with 60 Vbeta and 13 Jbeta primers. The repertoire was sequenced with immunoSEQ multiplex PCR; TCRdb's copy has only in-frame clones and lacks some. The sample shows roughly 160,000 clones, 75% to 90% of them seen only once. Sequencing was carried out using PBMCs. These receptors were obtained from a boy between 2 and 10 years old in good health and CMV-seronegative.

The chain combines TRBV15 with TRBJ1-2; D unclear. The length of the CDR3 is 14 residues. The germline gives CDR1 LNHNV, CDR2 YYDKDF (reference sequence). The germline V and J ends were trimmed by 1 base and 1 base, with 7 bases remaining between them. Here the CDR3 reads CATSRGLNNYGYTF. The CDR3 nucleotides read TGTGCCACCAGCAGAGGACTCAATAACTATGGCTACACCTTC.

The sample holds one count of this clone. CDR3 DNA sequence: TGTGCCAGCAGCCCCGGGACAGGGAGGGATGAGCAGTTCTTC. Amino acid sequence: CASSPGTGRDEQFF. This rearrangement joins TRBV28 to TRBJ2-1; TRBD1 aligns across 9 bases. Germline V gives CDR1 MDHEN, CDR2 SYDVKM. V gave up 6 bases and J gave up 8 bases; unmatched junction bases: 8. The CDR3 consists of 14 residues.

The gene calls are TRBV13 and TRBJ2-1, with D tentatively TRBD1 (5 bases). The germline V gene encodes CDR1 PRHDT and CDR2 FYEKMQ (reference sequence). The V end lost 7 bases, the J end lost 7 bases, and 20 bases lay between the germline ends. The CDR3 consists of 15 residues. CDR3 loop: CASTLNGQGANEQFF. CDR3 nucleotides: TGTGCCAGCACCCTCAATGGGCAAGGGGCGAATGAGCAGTTCTTC.

The rearrangement uses TRBV30 and TRBJ1-5, with D perhaps matching TRBD1 (6 bases). CDR1 is GTSNPN and CDR2 is SVGIG in the germline V gene (reference sequence). Between the trimmed V and J ends, which lost 3 bases and 2 bases, there was a span of 11 bases. The length of the CDR3 is 14 residues. The CDR3 coding sequence is TGTGCCTGGAGCCCAGGGGTGGGCAATCAGCCCCAGCATTTT. Its protein is CAWSPGVGNQPQHF. The variable domain in full, completed from reference TRBV30 and TRBJ1-5, reads SQTIHQWPATLVQPVGSPLSLECTVEGTSNPNLYWYRQAAGRGLQLLFYSVGIGQISSEVPQNLSASRPQDRQFILSSKKLLLSDSGFYLCAWSPGVGNQPQHFGDGTRLSIL.

The CDR3 here is CASLPGQGRNEQFF. For the CDR3, the DNA is TGTGCCAGCCTTCCGGGACAGGGAAGGAATGAGCAGTTCTTC. This chain connects TRBV19 to TRBJ2-1; 9 bases match TRBD1. This CDR3 is built from 14 residues. Trimming cost V 9 bases and J 7 bases; bases outside gene matches: 10. CDR1 is LNHDA and CDR2 is SQIVND in the germline V gene (reference sequence).

The chain employs TRBV29-1 and TRBJ2-5, with TRBD2 matching over 8 bases. The J call may be incorrect, as the DNA end agrees better with TRBJ2-7. The CDR3 sequence is 14 residues long. Germline V gives CDR1 SQVTM, CDR2 ANQGSEA. CDR3 in amino acids: CSIGGAGESYEQYF. CDR3 in DNA: TGCAGCATAGGGGGAGCGGGAGAATCCTACGAGCAGTACTTC.

The rearrangement uses TRBV5-6 and TRBJ2-7; D not resolved. CDR3 length equals 13 residues. The germline V gene encodes CDR1 SGHDT and CDR2 YYEEEE. V shed 0 bases and J shed 5 bases, with 9 bases lying between them. DNA for the CDR3: TGTGCCAGCAGCTTGGATGCAGGCGACGAGCAGTACTTC. Protein product: CASSLDAGDEQYF.